These 24 T cell receptor beta chains were sequenced from one sample in a study of early T cells in non-severe SARS-CoV-2 infection. TCRdb reprocessed the 5' RACE reads via MiXCR and lists one record per CDR3 protein. The repertoire holds approximately 70,000 distinct CDR3 sequences, with 9.5% to 15% as singletons. Source: whole blood, taken at baseline. These receptors came from an adult who was a healthcare worker with PCR-confirmed SARS-CoV-2 infection or an uninfected control (not recorded which).

This clonotype came up a few times. This chain uses TRBV20-1 with TRBJ1-3; 7 bases line up with TRBD1. Germline CDR1 is DFQATT and CDR2 is SNEGSKA (reference sequence). Trimming took 3 bases from V and 0 from J; bases not matched to a gene: 2. CDR3 size: 14 residues. The CDR3 sequence is CSASAGGSGNTIYF. The CDR3 region has the DNA TGCAGTGCTAGTGCAGGGGGCTCTGGAAACACCATATATTTT.

This clonotype was recorded many times. V usage is TRBV14 and J usage is TRBJ2-3, with TRBD2 matching 7 bases. This CDR3 has 14 residues. J was trimmed by 5 bases and V by 4 bases; bases with no gene match: 6. Germline assignment: CDR1 SGHDN and CDR2 FVKESK. Here the CDR3 reads CASSLSGGQDTQYF. The CDR3 bases are TGTGCCAGCAGCCTGTCGGGGGGTCAAGATACGCAGTATTTT. The whole variable domain, remainder taken from reference TRBV14 and TRBJ2-3, is EAGVTQFPSHSVIEKGQTVTLRCDPISGHDNLYWYRRVMGKEIKFLLHFVKESKQDESGMPNNRFLAERTGGTYSTLKVQPAELEDSGVYFCASSLSGGQDTQYFGPGTRLTVL.

V and J are TRBV20-1 and TRBJ2-2, with D hard to call. V was trimmed by 1 base and J by 3 bases, leaving 6 bases between them. The germline V gene encodes CDR1 DFQATT and CDR2 SNEGSKA (reference sequence). This CDR3 spans 13 amino acids. CDR3 loop: CSARAPYTGELFF. The DNA for the CDR3 is TGCAGTGCTAGAGCCCCTTACACCGGGGAGCTGTTTTTT.

V usage is TRBV4-2 and J usage is TRBJ2-2; 9 positions agree with TRBD1. J was trimmed by 4 bases and V by 4 bases; bases with no gene match: 1. Germline lookup yields CDR1 LGHNA and CDR2 YNFKEQ. The CDR3 is 14 residues long. DNA for the CDR3: TGTGCCAGCAGCCGGGACAGGGCCACCGGGGAGCTGTTTTTT. Translating gives CASSRDRATGELFF.

The V and J genes are TRBV6-6 and TRBJ1-2; a weak D match, TRBD1 (5 bases). Germline CDR1 is MNHNY and CDR2 is SVGAGI (reference sequence). The CDR3 runs to 13 residues. Trimming removed 2 bases at V and 8 bases at J, with 12 bases between. Here the CDR3 reads CASSYGAVQGYTF. CDR3 nucleotide sequence: TGTGCCAGCAGTTACGGGGCGGTCCAGGGCTACACCTTC.

The J gene is TRBJ2-5, the V gene TRBV25-1, with 7 bases fitting TRBD2. There are 13 residues in the CDR3. The V segment lost 8 bases and the J segment 2 bases; nucleotides outside the gene matches: 5. The germline V gene has CDR1 MGHDK and CDR2 SYGVNS. CDR3 region: CASFGGGQETQYF. The CDR3 bases are TGTGCCAGCTTCGGGGGAGGGCAAGAGACCCAGTACTTC.

This clonotype appeared a few times. The genes are TRBV11-2 and TRBJ1-1; D unresolved. Trimming took 2 bases from V and 6 from J, leaving 7 bases between them. This CDR3 is built from 12 residues. Germline CDR1 and CDR2: SGHAT and FQNNGV. Here the CDR3 reads CASSLQRAEAFF. CDR3 in DNA: TGTGCCAGCAGCTTACAGCGGGCTGAAGCTTTCTTT.

The gene calls are TRBV3-1 and TRBJ1-5; no firm D call. The CDR3 is made up of 15 amino acids. CDR1 LGHDT and CDR2 YNNKEL come from the germline V gene (reference sequence). Trimming took 0 bases from V and 7 from J, leaving 13 bases between them. The CDR3 DNA sequence: TGTGCCAGCAGCCAAGAGATACCTTACTCGCAGCCCCAGCATTTT. Protein: CASSQEIPYSQPQHF.

The genes are TRBV7-6 and TRBJ2-1; D is uncertain. Germline values: CDR1 SGHVS, CDR2 FNYEAQ. The length of the CDR3 is 15 residues. With 1 base removed from V and 4 bases from J, the gap between germline ends came to 11 bases. The CDR3 sequence: CASSLVVGSYNEQFF. Here the CDR3 DNA reads TGTGCCAGCAGCTTAGTTGTGGGGTCGTACAATGAGCAGTTCTTC.

The V call is TRBV7-8, the J call TRBJ1-5; TRBD1 is a possible D gene (5 bases). Trimming shortened V by 1 base and J by 4 bases, and 11 bases separated the two germline ends. Germline loops: CDR1 SGHVS, CDR2 FQNEAQ. The CDR3 sequence is 15 residues long. The CDR3 nucleotides are TGTGCCAGCAGCTTAGAGGGCAGGGAAAATCAGCCCCAGCATTTT. It encodes CASSLEGRENQPQHF.

This clonotype was found many times. The chain couples TRBV15 to TRBJ1-2; the D gene is possibly TRBD1 (5 bases). CDR1 LNHNV and CDR2 YYDKDF come from the germline V gene (reference sequence). The CDR3 length is 15 residues. V was clipped by 0 bases and J by 8 bases, with 16 bases between them. CDR3 sequence (DNA): TGTGCCACCAGCAGAGATATCGGTCCAGAGGGGGGCTACACCTTC. Encoded protein: CATSRDIGPEGGYTF.

This clonotype was counted many times. The chain combines TRBV20-1 with TRBJ1-4, with D unresolved. This CDR3 region has 16 residues. Germline CDR1 DFQATT, CDR2 SNEGSKA (reference sequence). V lost 5 bases to trimming and J lost 0 bases, with 16 bases between them. The CDR3 DNA is TGCAGTGCTTCAGCGGTTGGCCGTGCAACTAATGAAAAACTGTTTTTT. Protein sequence: CSASAVGRATNEKLFF.

This clonotype was counted only a few times. The chain joins TRBV9 to TRBJ2-5; 12 nucleotides align to TRBD2. Losses at the gene ends were 5 bases for V and 5 bases for J; bases not matched to a gene: 7. The V gene's germline CDR1 is SGDLS and CDR2 YYNGEE. The CDR3 is 15 residues long. The CDR3 bases are TGTGCCAGCAGTGGGACTAGCGGGTCTTCTGAGACCCAGTACTTC. Translation: CASSGTSGSSETQYF. Combining the CDR3 with reference TRBV9 and TRBJ2-5 gives the whole variable domain DSGVTQTPKHLITATGQRVTLRCSPRSGDLSVYWYQQSLDQGLQFLIQYYNGEERAKGNILERFSAQQFPDLHSELNLSSLELGDSALYFCASSGTSGSSETQYFGPGTRLLVL.

This clonotype has just a few counts. The chain carries TRBV21-1 and TRBJ2-7. TRBV21-1 is shown as a pseudogene. CDR3 size: 13 residues. The CDR3, as DNA: TGTGCCAGCAGCAAAGTGCTTACCTACGAGCAGTACTTC. This codes for CASSKVLTYEQYF.

The sample holds a few counts of this clonotype. CDR3 sequence (DNA): TGTGCCAGCAGCCGTGACTGGAATGAGCAGTTCTTC. As protein: CASSRDWNEQFF. This chain uses TRBV6-2 or TRBV6-3 with TRBJ2-1; D is unresolved. V was cut by 6 bases and J by 7 bases, with 10 bases left in between. The CDR3 length is 12 residues. Germline V CDR1 and CDR2: MNHEY, SVGEGT.

This CDR3 reads CSANRGGLSETQYF. The CDR3, as DNA: TGCAGCGCAAACCGGGGGGGCCTATCAGAGACCCAGTACTTC. The chain links TRBV29-1 to TRBJ2-5; TRBD2 agrees at 8 bases. The length of the CDR3 is 14 residues. V gave up 7 bases and J gave up 4 bases; unmatched junction bases: 11. Germline CDR1 SQVTM, CDR2 ANQGSEA. The full variable domain, in which reference TRBV29-1 and TRBJ2-5 provide the parts outside the CDR3, is SAVISQKPSRDICQRGTSLTIQCQVDSQVTMMFWYRQQPGQSLTLIATANQGSEATYESGFVIDKFPISRPNLTFSTLTVSNMSPEDSSIYLCSANRGGLSETQYFGPGTRLLVL.

The V call is TRBV6-5, the J call TRBJ1-2; tentatively, D is TRBD1 (5 bases). The V end was cut by 1 base, the J end by 4 bases, with 10 bases between. The CDR3 consists of 14 residues. Germline V lookup: CDR1 MNHEY, CDR2 SVGAGI. CDR3 coding DNA: TGTGCCAGCAGTTACTTTGGGACGGCCTATGGCTACACCTTC. Its protein is CASSYFGTAYGYTF.

This clonotype was counted ten times or more. The chain is built from TRBV29-1 and TRBJ1-2; perhaps TRBD1 as D (5 bases). Germline CDR1 is SQVTM and CDR2 is ANQGSEA. The germline V and J ends were trimmed by 5 bases and 0 bases, with 10 bases remaining between them. The CDR3 totals 13 residues. The CDR3 is CSVPWDSNYGYTF. The CDR3 DNA reads as TGCAGCGTTCCCTGGGACTCTAACTATGGCTACACCTTC.

The chain has TRBV6-6 and TRBJ2-3; TRBD2 matches at 11 bases. Germline V gene lookup returns CDR1 MNHNY and CDR2 SVGAGI (reference sequence). Trimming cost V 5 bases and J 3 bases; bases outside gene matches: 4. The CDR3 runs to 15 residues. As DNA, the CDR3 is TGTGCCAGCAGTCCCGGGACTAGCGGTACAGATACGCAGTATTTT. Translating it yields CASSPGTSGTDTQYF.

This clonotype was picked up a small number of times. The genes are TRBV4-2 and TRBJ2-2, with 10 bases fitting TRBD2. Germline V gene data show CDR1 as LGHNA and CDR2 as YNFKEQ. The CDR3 is 14 residues long. V shed 7 bases, J shed 7 bases, and the junction held 6 bases outside the gene matches. CDR3 loop: CASTRTSGFGELFF. DNA for the CDR3: TGTGCCAGCACTCGGACTAGCGGTTTCGGGGAGCTGTTTTTT.

The CDR3 DNA follows: TGTGCCAGCAGTTTAGCCCAGAACACTGAAGCTTTCTTT. Translating gives CASSLAQNTEAFF. The chain carries TRBV28 and TRBJ1-1; no firm D call. CDR3 size: 13 residues. Trimming removed 2 bases at V and 1 base at J, with 5 bases between. Germline V gives CDR1 MDHEN, CDR2 SYDVKM.

This clonotype was seen only a few times. The chain couples TRBV4-3 to TRBJ2-7; 7 bases line up with TRBD1. V dropped 0 bases and J dropped 3; count of bases not matched to a gene: 2. The germline CDR1 and CDR2 sequences are LGHNA and YSLEER. This CDR3 comprises 14 residues. This chain's CDR3 is CASSQDPGGYEQYF. CDR3 in DNA: TGCGCCAGCAGCCAAGATCCAGGGGGCTACGAGCAGTACTTC.

The chain employs TRBV10-2 and TRBJ1-2; 12 positions agree with TRBD1. This CDR3 has 18 residues. CDR1 and CDR2 (germline): WSHSY, SAAADI. V shed 6 bases, J shed 5 bases, and the junction held 16 bases outside the gene matches. Written as DNA, the CDR3 is TGCGCCAGCAGGGCGATCTCCGGGACAGGGGGCCCTTCTTATGGCTACACCTTC. Protein: CASRAISGTGGPSYGYTF.

The chain links TRBV11-2 to TRBJ1-1; 7 bases match TRBD1. The J segment lost 1 base and the V segment lost 4 bases, leaving 9 bases of the junction unmatched. CDR3 length: 16 amino acids. Per the germline V gene, CDR1 is SGHAT and CDR2 is FQNNGV. The chain's CDR3 is CASSSPRGGRNTEAFF. The CDR3 coding sequence is TGTGCCAGCAGCTCACCCAGGGGGGGAAGGAACACTGAAGCTTTCTTT.